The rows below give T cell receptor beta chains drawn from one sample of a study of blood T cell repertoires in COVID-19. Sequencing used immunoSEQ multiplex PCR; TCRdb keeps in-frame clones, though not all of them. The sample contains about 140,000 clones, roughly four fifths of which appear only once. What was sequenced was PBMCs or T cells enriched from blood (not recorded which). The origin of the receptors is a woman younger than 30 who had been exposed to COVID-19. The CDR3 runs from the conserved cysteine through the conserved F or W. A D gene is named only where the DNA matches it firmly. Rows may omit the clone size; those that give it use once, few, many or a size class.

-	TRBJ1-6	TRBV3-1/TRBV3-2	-	CASSQGVARNSPLHF	TGTGCCAGCAGCCAAGGCGTGGCGCGGAATTCACCCCTCCACTTT
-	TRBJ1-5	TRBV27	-	CASSLYVSQPQHF	TGTGCCAGCAGTTTATATGTGAGTCAGCCCCAGCATTTT
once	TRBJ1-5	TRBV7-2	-	CASSLFGAGNQPQHF	TGTGCCAGCAGCTTGTTTGGCGCAGGGAATCAGCCCCAGCATTTT
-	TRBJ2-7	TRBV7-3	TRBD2	CASSVGLAGSEQYF	TGTGCCAGCAGCGTAGGACTAGCGGGCAGCGAGCAGTACTTC
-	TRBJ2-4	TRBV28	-	CASSSNRRSKNIQYF	TGTGCCAGCAGTTCAAACAGGCGGTCCAAAAACATTCAGTACTTC
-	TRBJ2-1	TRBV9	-	CASSVEAVRNNEQFF	TGTGCCAGCAGCGTAGAGGCAGTGAGGAACAATGAGCAGTTCTTC
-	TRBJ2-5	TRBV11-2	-	CASSPRRTIQETQYF	TGTGCCAGCAGCCCCCGGAGAACCATCCAAGAGACCCAGTACTTC
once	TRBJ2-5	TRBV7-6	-	CASSSNTGFRETQYF	TGTGCCAGCAGCTCTAATACAGGGTTCAGGGAGACCCAGTACTTC
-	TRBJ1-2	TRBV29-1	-	CSVGSINYGYTF	TGCAGCGTGGGCAGCATTAACTATGGCTACACCTTC
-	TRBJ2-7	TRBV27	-	CASSLSPASSYEQYF	TGTGCCAGCAGTTTATCGCCAGCGTCCTCCTACGAGCAGTACTTC
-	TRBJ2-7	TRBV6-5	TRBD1	CASSYRTGIGEQYF	TGTGCCAGCAGTTACAGGACAGGGATCGGGGAGCAGTACTTC
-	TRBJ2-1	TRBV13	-	CASSFQRGNEQFF	TGTGCCAGCAGCTTCCAAAGGGGGAATGAGCAGTTCTTC
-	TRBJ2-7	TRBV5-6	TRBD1	CASSLARGTGVPSYEQYF	TGTGCCAGCAGCTTGGCCAGAGGGACAGGGGTCCCCTCCTACGAGCAGTACTTC
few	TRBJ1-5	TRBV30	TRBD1	CAGGTGHQPQHF	TGTGCCGGGGGGACAGGTCATCAGCCCCAGCATTTT
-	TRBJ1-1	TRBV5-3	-	CARSLEGFHTEAFF	TGTGCCAGAAGCCTGGAGGGGTTCCACACTGAAGCTTTCTTT
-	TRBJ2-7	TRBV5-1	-	CASQGSYEQYF	TGCGCCAGCCAGGGCTCCTACGAGCAGTACTTC
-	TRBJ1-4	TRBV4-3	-	CASSQDHTGYELFF	TGCGCCAGCAGCCAAGATCATACAGGGTATGAACTGTTTTTT
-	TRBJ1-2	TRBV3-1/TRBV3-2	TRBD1	CASSQDDRGWGYTF	TGTGCCAGCAGCCAAGATGACAGGGGCTGGGGCTACACCTTC
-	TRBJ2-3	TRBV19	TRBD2	CASSIHTGTSGTDTQYF	TGTGCCAGTAGTATTCACACCGGGACTAGCGGCACAGATACGCAGTATTTT
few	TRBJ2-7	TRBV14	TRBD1	CASSQTTGGRGYEQYF	TGTGCCAGCAGCCAAACCACAGGGGGTAGGGGCTACGAGCAGTACTTC
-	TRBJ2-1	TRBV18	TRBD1	CASSPRRDSYNEQFF	TGTGCCAGCTCACCACGCCGGGACAGCTACAATGAGCAGTTCTTC
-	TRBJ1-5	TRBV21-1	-	CASGYKVGHNQPQHF	TGTGCCAGCGGCTACAAAGTGGGCCACAATCAGCCCCAGCATTTT
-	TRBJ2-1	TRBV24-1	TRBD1	CATSRSGGKSYNEQFF	TGTGCCACCAGTCGCTCAGGGGGTAAAAGCTACAATGAGCAGTTCTTC
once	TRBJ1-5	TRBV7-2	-	CASSLERGSQPQHF	TGTGCCAGCAGCTTAGAGAGGGGGAGTCAGCCCCAGCATTTT
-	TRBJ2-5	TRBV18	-	CASSPPGEETQYF	TGTGCCAGCTCACCACCCGGGGAAGAGACCCAGTACTTC
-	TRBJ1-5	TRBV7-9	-	CASSQGGSNQPQHF	TGTGCCAGCAGCCAGGGAGGGAGCAATCAGCCCCAGCATTTT
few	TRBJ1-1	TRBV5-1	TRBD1	CASRSVKTGANTEAFF	TGCGCCAGCAGATCTGTGAAAACAGGGGCCAACACTGAAGCTTTCTTT
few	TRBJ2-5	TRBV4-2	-	CASSQVSQGSSETQYF	TGTGCCAGCAGCCAAGTCTCTCAGGGGAGTAGCGAGACCCAGTACTTC
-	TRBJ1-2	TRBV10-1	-	CASSRRGGYYGYTF	TGCGCCAGCAGCCGCAGGGGTGGGTACTATGGCTACACCTTC
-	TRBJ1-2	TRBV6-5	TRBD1	CASSSGGGYTF	TGTGCCAGCAGTTCAGGGGGCGGCTACACCTTC
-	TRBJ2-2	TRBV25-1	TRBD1	CASSEGWTGFTGELFF	TGTGCCAGCAGTGAAGGGTGGACAGGGTTCACCGGGGAGCTGTTTTTT
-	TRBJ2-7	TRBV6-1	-	CASSESRLSSYEQYF	TGTGCCAGCAGTGAGTCCAGGTTGAGCTCCTACGAGCAGTACTTC
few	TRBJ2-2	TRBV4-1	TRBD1	CASSRGQGRNTGELFF	TGCGCCAGCAGCCGGGGACAGGGGAGGAACACCGGGGAGCTGTTTTTT